Ten or more counts support the clone carrying this TCR beta chain. Its antigen remains unknown. Samples came from axillary lymph nodes draining the breast cancer. The CDR3 runs 12 residues. Germline trimming cut 7 bases from V and 10 bases from J; bases unmatched to any gene: 9. Germline V gives CDR1 SGDLS, CDR2 YYNGEE. MiXCR was run by TCRdb on the multiplex PCR reads, yielding one entry per CDR3 protein. The sample has approximately 230,000 distinct CDR3 sequences; 30% to 35% are singletons. This record belongs to a study of breast tumors, draining lymph nodes, adjacent tissues. Study-level findings and limits: Most tumor T cells seemingly derive from lymph node, then expand in tumor. Tumor T cell lymph node origin was a supported hypothesis, not proven. Tumor TCR diversity was below lymph nodes but above nontumor tissue. Tumor and nontumor repertoires were significantly more similar in luminal-like than in basal-like breast cancer.

This receptor was identified in a female donor with breast cancer. Some clones in this sample may be carry-over from other donors' samples. The sequencing input was axillary lymph node tissue. The chain is built from TRBV9 and TRBJ1-2; TRBD1 matches at 8 bases. The CDR3 region has the DNA TGTGCCAGCGGCCGGGACAGGAAAGACTACACCTTC. Protein: CASGRDRKDYTF.